This T cell receptor beta chain was captured in a study of OX40 agonist ivuxolimab in advanced cancers. Looking at the study overall: Subjects had a mean age of about 60 years, with a range of 23 to 79; almost 85% were male. Whole-study findings and limits: Antigen specificity was not determined for the expanded peripheral T cells. Those patients achieving a partial response at 0.1-3.0 mg/kg showed among the lowest clonal expansion.

In regard to this clone: Its target is not known.

TCRdb's table, derived via immunoSEQ multiplex PCR, lists solely in-frame clones and lacks some. The table lists some 19,000 clones, around 87% of them singletons. CDR3 length: 11 amino acids. With 6 bases removed from V and 9 bases from J, the gap between germline ends came to 13 bases. CDR1 and CDR2 (germline): DFQATT, SNEGSKA (reference sequence). Systemic immunosuppression or a history of autoimmune disease excluded patients. This receptor was taken from an adult with an advanced solid tumor such as melanoma, head and neck, liver or kidney cancer. V gene TRBV20-1 combines with J gene TRBJ2-3, with D possibly TRBD2 on 5 matching bases. The sample consisted of CD4+ or CD8+ T cells sorted from blood, taken in a trial of the OX40 agonist ivuxolimab. The CDR3 here is CSAERGDTQYF. Here the CDR3 DNA reads TGCAGTGCGGAACGGGGAGACACGCAGTATTTT.